The 22 T cell receptor beta chains given below trace back to one sample, sequenced in a study of technical replicates of blood from a handful of donors. Sequencing was performed with immunoSEQ multiplex PCR; in TCRdb, only in-frame clones are kept and a portion is missing. The profile shows about 83,000 clones, roughly 96% of them singletons. Material: T cells isolated from PBMCs. All receptors derive from a human donor in good health.

CDR3 region: CASSWGLAGPEYF. CDR3 sequence (DNA): TGTGCCAGCAGTTGGGGACTAGCGGGACCGGAGTACTTC. The genes are TRBV27 and TRBJ2-7, with 13 positions matching TRBD2. V trimming: 4 bases; J trimming: 11 bases; junction bases outside the gene matches: 5. The CDR3 totals 13 residues. The germline V gene encodes CDR1 MNHEY and CDR2 SMNVEV (reference sequence).

This rearrangement joins TRBV9 to TRBJ2-1; TRBD2 aligns across 10 bases. The germline V gene has CDR1 SGDLS and CDR2 YYNGEE. V trimming: 7 bases; J trimming: 5 bases; junction bases outside the gene matches: 6. The CDR3 spans 14 residues. CDR3 residues: CASQAGGPDNEQFF. As DNA, the CDR3 is TGTGCCAGCCAAGCGGGAGGGCCAGACAATGAGCAGTTCTTC.

The chain recombines TRBV1 with TRBJ1-2; the table names TRBD1, a call not compared with the DNA. TRBV1 has pseudogene status. The CDR3 has 17 residues. CDR3 sequence reads: CTSSPYRAGKKNYGYTF. The CDR3 DNA reads as TGCACCAGCAGCCCCTACCGGGCAGGGAAAAAAAACTATGGCTACACCTTC.

V and J are TRBV2 and TRBJ2-3; TRBD2 matches at 13 bases. Per germline, CDR1 SNHLY and CDR2 FYNNEI. V lost 7 bases to trimming and J lost 3 bases; unmatched junction nucleotides: 4. The CDR3 extends over 15 amino acids. DNA of the CDR3: TGTGCCAGCAAGAAGACTAGCGGGAGGACAGATACGCAGTATTTT. It codes for CASKKTSGRTDTQYF.

This clone was seen once. This chain joins TRBV7-2 and TRBJ2-7; 10 bases are a match to TRBD2. V was pared by 1 base and J by 4 bases, with 7 bases of the junction left unmatched. The germline gives CDR1 SGHTA, CDR2 FQGNSA. The CDR3 is made up of 16 amino acids. The CDR3 nucleotides read TGTGCCAGCAGCTTAGAGCTAGCGGGAGAGGTATACGAGCAGTACTTC. Encoded protein: CASSLELAGEVYEQYF.

The rearrangement links TRBV5-4 to TRBJ2-7, with D perhaps TRBD2 (6 bases). CDR3 length equals 11 residues. V was clipped by 3 bases and J by 5 bases, with 6 bases between them. Germline assignment: CDR1 SGHNT and CDR2 YYREEE (reference sequence). CDR3 nucleotide sequence: TGTGCCAGCAGCTGGGGGGACGAGCAGTACTTC. Translating gives CASSWGDEQYF.

J is TRBJ2-1 and V is TRBV29-1; D uncertain. This CDR3 has 10 amino acids. Germline V gene sequence: CDR1 SQVTM, CDR2 ANQGSEA. Trimming cost V 4 bases and J 6 bases, with 4 bases left between them. Here the CDR3 DNA reads TGCAGCGTTGCGGGCAATGAGCAGTTCTTC. Its protein is CSVAGNEQFF.

This CDR3 reads CSAKTSGSYEQYF. In DNA, the CDR3 is TGCAGCGCAAAGACTAGCGGGAGCTACGAGCAGTACTTC. The chain recombines TRBV29-1 with TRBJ2-7, with 12 bases fitting TRBD2. The CDR3 has 13 amino acids. V was clipped by 7 bases and J by 3 bases; unmatched bases: 4. Germline loops: CDR1 SQVTM, CDR2 ANQGSEA.

The chain uses TRBV18 and TRBJ2-7; TRBD1 aligns across 9 bases. The CDR3 has 13 residues. CDR1 and CDR2 (germline): KGHSH, LQKENI. Trimming removed 6 bases from V and 7 bases from J; junction bases left unmatched: 7. DNA for the CDR3: TGTGCCAGCTCTCAACAGGGGGCGCGAGAGCAGTACTTC. It yields the protein CASSQQGAREQYF.

This chain connects TRBV10-3 to TRBJ1-5; 8 bases map to TRBD1. This CDR3 has 15 residues. Germline V gene data show CDR1 as ENHRY and CDR2 as SYGVKD. Trimming at V came to 0 bases and at J to 2 bases, leaving 0 bases not matched to a gene. CDR3 DNA sequence: TGTGCCATCAGTGAGTCGGACAGGGGCAATCAGCCCCAGCATTTT. As protein: CAISESDRGNQPQHF.

This clone was seen once. This CDR3 reads CASRLATGVPVNQPQHF. The CDR3 nucleotides read TGTGCAAGTCGCTTAGCGACAGGGGTCCCCGTCAATCAGCCCCAGCATTTT. The rearrangement joins TRBV12-2 to TRBJ1-5; the D call TRBD1 from the table was never checked on the DNA. TRBV12-2 is a pseudogene locus. The CDR3 has 17 amino acids.

J is TRBJ2-6 and V is TRBV28; D remains ambiguous. The germline V gene has CDR1 MDHEN and CDR2 SYDVKM. V was trimmed by 4 bases and J by 0 bases, leaving 7 bases between them. The CDR3 runs 15 residues. For the CDR3, the DNA is TGTGCCAGCAGTTCCCCCTACTCTGGGGCCAACGTCCTGACTTTC. Its translation: CASSSPYSGANVLTF.

This chain joins TRBV6-5 and TRBJ1-2, with TRBD1 matching over 7 bases. This CDR3 is built from 15 residues. From germline, CDR1 is MNHEY and CDR2 SVGAGI. Trimming took 2 bases from V and 4 from J; bases not matched to a gene: 7. CDR3 nucleotides: TGTGCCAGCAGTTACCGACTGGGACAGCCCTATGGCTACACCTTC. It encodes CASSYRLGQPYGYTF.

The chain uses TRBV29-1 and TRBJ2-1; D is perhaps TRBD2 (6 bases). Deletions cut 4 bases from V and 8 bases from J, with 15 bases between. Germline CDR1 reads SQVTM; CDR2 reads ANQGSEA. This CDR3 has 13 amino acids. CDR3 nucleotides: TGCAGCGTTGTGCGGGGTGGGGGATATGAGCAGTTCTTC. Amino acid sequence: CSVVRGGGYEQFF.

Concerning this clone itself: An end of the junction differs from the germline gene, which may be a read error. This chain connects TRBV6-1 to TRBJ2-7; 7 bases are a match to TRBD1. Germline V lookup: CDR1 MNHNS, CDR2 SASEGT. The CDR3 covers 12 residues. The CDR3 coding sequence is TGTGCCAGCAGTGAATTATTGGGACAGAGGGACTTC. This encodes CASSELLGQRDF.

V gene TRBV10-3 combines with J gene TRBJ1-1; 9 bases agree with TRBD1. This CDR3 comprises 16 residues. Looked up from germline, CDR1 is ENHRY and CDR2 is SYGVKD. Losses at the gene ends were 6 bases for V and 2 bases for J; bases not matched to a gene: 10. CDR3 region: CAIRTLTGGSNTEAFF. CDR3 in DNA: TGTGCCATCAGGACACTTACAGGGGGCTCTAACACTGAAGCTTTCTTT.

The rearrangement joins TRBV13 to TRBJ2-3; D is possibly TRBD1 (6 bases). V lost 4 bases and J lost 6, with 14 bases in between. CDR1 and CDR2 (germline): PRHDT, FYEKMQ (reference sequence). The CDR3 length is 14 residues. The CDR3 protein is CASSYTGSSDTQYF. CDR3 sequence (DNA): TGTGCCAGCAGCTATACAGGGAGTTCGGATACGCAGTATTTT.

This chain joins TRBV6-5 and TRBJ2-7; no clear D. Germline V gene data show CDR1 as MNHEY and CDR2 as SVGAGI. This CDR3 is 16 amino acids long. Trimming took 0 bases from V and 4 from J, leaving 16 bases between them. The chain's CDR3 is CASSYSSGQVGYEQYF. CDR3 nucleotide sequence: TGTGCCAGCAGTTACTCGAGTGGCCAGGTTGGGTACGAGCAGTACTTC.

The chain employs TRBV19 and TRBJ2-5; possibly TRBD1 for D (5 bases). From germline, CDR1 is LNHDA and CDR2 SQIVND (reference sequence). The CDR3 spans 14 residues. Trimming shortened V by 3 bases and J by 5 bases, and 13 bases separated the two germline ends. This chain's CDR3 is CASSINQGRETQYF. CDR3 nucleotide sequence: TGTGCCAGTAGTATTAACCAGGGCCGGGAGACCCAGTACTTC.

The V gene is TRBV10-2, the J gene TRBJ2-3, with no clear D. Looked up from germline, CDR1 is WSHSY and CDR2 is SAAADI. The CDR3 is 14 residues long. V lost 4 bases and J 0 bases, leaving 8 bases between the germline ends. The CDR3 DNA reads as TGCGCCAGCAGTGCAGTCTCTAGCACAGATACGCAGTATTTT. It is translated as CASSAVSSTDTQYF.

V gene TRBV11-2 combines with J gene TRBJ1-2; D not certain. The V end was cut by 3 bases, the J end by 6 bases, with 11 bases between. From germline, CDR1 is SGHAT and CDR2 FQNNGV. CDR3 size: 13 residues. This CDR3 is CASSFGLHDGYTF. The CDR3 nucleotides read TGTGCCAGCAGCTTTGGCCTTCACGATGGCTACACCTTC.

The V gene is TRBV23-1, the J gene TRBJ2-2, with 9 nucleotides matching TRBD2. TRBV23-1 is an ORF; its function is uncertain. Trimming at V came to 0 bases and at J to 7 bases, leaving 6 bases not matched to a gene. The length of the CDR3 is 16 residues. The DNA for the CDR3 is TGCGCCAGCAGTCAATCGATGCGGGAGGGTATCGGGGAGCTGTTTTTT. As protein: CASSQSMREGIGELFF.